Shown below are 31 T cell receptor beta chains from a single sample sequenced in a study of blood T cell repertoires in COVID-19. Only in-frame clones appear in the TCRdb table, and some are missing; sequencing was by immunoSEQ multiplex PCR. The table shows 13,000 or so clones, with about 88% occurring only once. The sample was peripheral blood. The receptors originated from a human donor in a cohort sampled during active COVID-19.

This clone was seen a single time. V and J are TRBV5-1 and TRBJ2-5, with a possible D match to TRBD1 (5 bases). Trimming cost V 0 bases and J 5 bases, with 17 bases left between them. Germline V CDR1 and CDR2: SGHRS, YFSETQ. The CDR3 contains 16 residues. CDR3 nucleotide sequence: TGCGCCAGCAGCTTGGAGACTCGAGTGGGGCGGGAGACCCAGTACTTC. Translation gives CASSLETRVGRETQYF.

The J gene is TRBJ2-5, the V gene TRBV10-3, with 9 bases aligning to TRBD1. The CDR3 length is 14 residues. V dropped 5 bases and J dropped 5; count of bases not matched to a gene: 6. CDR1 and CDR2 from the germline V gene are ENHRY and SYGVKD. The CDR3: CAISSTGGEETQYF. In nucleotides, the CDR3 is TGTGCCATCAGTTCGACAGGGGGGGAGGAGACCCAGTACTTC.

V and J are TRBV4-1 and TRBJ2-7, with 10 bases that match TRBD2. V dropped 4 bases and J dropped 4; count of bases not matched to a gene: 13. This CDR3 has 17 amino acids. CDR1 is MGHRA and CDR2 is YSYEKL in the germline V gene. The CDR3 reads CASSRQRPSGGLYEQYF. Here the CDR3 DNA reads TGCGCCAGCAGCCGACAGCGGCCTAGCGGGGGCCTATACGAGCAGTACTTC.

The chain carries TRBV6-6 and TRBJ2-7; TRBD1 matches at 11 bases. The germline CDR1 and CDR2 sequences are MNHNY and SVGAGI (reference sequence). The V segment lost 6 bases and the J segment 0 bases; nucleotides outside the gene matches: 4. The CDR3 length is 15 residues. CDR3 coding DNA: TGTGCCAGCAGCCCCGGGACAGGGGGCTCCTACGAGCAGTACTTC. Its protein is CASSPGTGGSYEQYF.

The chain employs TRBV27 and TRBJ2-7, with TRBD2 identical over 9 bases. The CDR3 totals 18 residues. V was clipped by 2 bases and J by 0 bases; unmatched bases: 11. Germline assignment: CDR1 MNHEY and CDR2 SMNVEV (reference sequence). CDR3 region: CASSLKVPLAGYSYEQYF. The CDR3 nucleotides are TGTGCCAGCAGTTTAAAAGTCCCCCTAGCGGGGTACTCCTACGAGCAGTACTTC.

Note on this clone: A junction boundary mismatches the germline segment, possibly from a read error. This chain links TRBV15 with TRBJ1-2; tentatively, D is TRBD1 (5 bases). Germline V gene data show CDR1 as LNHNV and CDR2 as YYDKDF (reference sequence). The CDR3 contains 14 residues. CDR3 protein: CATSGEQDTGGYTF. CDR3 nucleotide sequence: TGTGCCACCAGCGGAGAACAGGATACTGGAGGCTACACCTTC.

The CDR3 loop reads CASSLGLGAQGYGYTF. In DNA, the CDR3 is TGTGCCAGCAGCCTCGGCTTGGGGGCCCAGGGCTATGGCTACACCTTC. The genes are TRBV11-2 and TRBJ1-2, with D tentatively TRBD1 (6 bases). Trimming left V 5 bases short and J 4 bases short, with 20 bases between. This CDR3 spans 16 amino acids. Germline V gives CDR1 SGHAT, CDR2 FQNNGV.

This chain uses TRBV19 with TRBJ1-5; possible D gene TRBD1, 5 bases. CDR1 and CDR2 (germline): LNHDA, SQIVND (reference sequence). The CDR3 is made up of 18 amino acids. V lost 7 bases to trimming and J lost 6 bases, with 28 bases between them. The CDR3 loop is CASTSIRGRGSSSQPQHF. CDR3 in DNA: TGTGCCAGTACCTCAATCCGGGGACGGGGGAGCTCTTCTCAGCCCCAGCATTTT.

The chain is built from TRBV9 and TRBJ1-1; D might be TRBD1 (5 bases). Germline CDR1 is SGDLS and CDR2 is YYNGEE. The V gene lost 7 bases and the J gene lost 3 bases, with 13 bases spanning the gap. The CDR3 is 13 amino acids. The CDR3 spells CASGYQGDTEAFF. The CDR3 DNA follows: TGTGCCAGCGGATATCAGGGTGACACTGAAGCTTTCTTT.

V usage is TRBV2 and J usage is TRBJ1-5; D is unclear. The germline V gene has CDR1 SNHLY and CDR2 FYNNEI. The CDR3 consists of 14 residues. V was clipped by 6 bases and J by 0 bases, with 9 bases between them. The CDR3 DNA sequence: TGTGCCAGCAGGAGCGGCAATAGCAATCAGCCCCAGCATTTT. Translation: CASRSGNSNQPQHF.

The rearrangement uses TRBV12-3 or TRBV12-4 and TRBJ2-7, with D perhaps matching TRBD1 (5 bases). There are 13 residues in the CDR3. V dropped 3 bases and J dropped 2 bases, with 8 bases sitting between them. The CDR3 DNA reads as TGTGCCAGCAGTTTGGCAGGGCCCTACGAGCAGTACTTC. This encodes CASSLAGPYEQYF.

The chain uses TRBV7-2 and TRBJ1-4; tentative D call: TRBD1 (6 bases). Germline CDR1 and CDR2: SGHTA and FQGNSA. V shed 1 base and J shed 4 bases, with 10 bases lying between them. The CDR3 contains 15 residues. This CDR3 is CASSLDGGLNEKLFF. The CDR3 DNA follows: TGTGCCAGCAGCTTAGATGGGGGCCTTAATGAAAAACTGTTTTTT.

J is TRBJ2-7 and V is TRBV7-9; 8 positions agree with TRBD2. V lost 5 bases, J lost 3 bases, and 3 bases stayed unmatched. The CDR3 length is 13 residues. CDR1 is SEHNR, CDR2 FQNEAQ, per germline (reference sequence). CDR3 sequence (DNA): TGTGCCAGCAGCCGGGGGGGGCTCTACGAGCAGTACTTC. Amino acids: CASSRGGLYEQYF.

This clone showed up just a few times. This chain links TRBV7-8 with TRBJ1-5; D is unclear. Per the germline V gene, CDR1 is SGHVS and CDR2 is FQNEAQ. V dropped 1 base and J dropped 7 bases, with 11 bases sitting between them. The CDR3 consists of 14 residues. The CDR3 spells CASSLGRTGQPQHF. Here the CDR3 DNA reads TGTGCCAGCAGCTTAGGCAGGACGGGGCAGCCCCAGCATTTT.

The chain has TRBV11-2 and TRBJ2-3; 9 bases line up with TRBD1. The trim removed 4 bases at V and 6 bases at J, leaving 8 bases unmatched. CDR1 is SGHAT, CDR2 FQNNGV, per germline. This CDR3 spans 15 amino acids. The CDR3 DNA reads TGTGCCAGCAGCTCATACAGGGGGCATCATGATACGCAGTATTTT. Translated: CASSSYRGHHDTQYF.

The V call is TRBV7-2, the J call TRBJ1-5; D is undetermined. The CDR3 totals 15 residues. V dropped 2 bases and J dropped 1 base, with 9 bases sitting between them. CDR1 SGHTA and CDR2 FQGNSA come from the germline V gene. The CDR3 region has the DNA TGTGCCAGCAGCTTATTTCAGACAAGCAATCAGCCCCAGCATTTT. Amino acid sequence: CASSLFQTSNQPQHF.

The table lists this clone with a few counts. The V and J genes are TRBV27 and TRBJ1-2; 9 nucleotides line up with TRBD1. CDR1 is MNHEY and CDR2 is SMNVEV in the germline V gene (reference sequence). Trimming at V came to 6 bases and at J to 0 bases, leaving 5 bases not matched to a gene. The CDR3 runs 15 residues. The CDR3 sequence is CASRGTGRANYGYTF. Here the CDR3 DNA reads TGTGCCAGCAGGGGGACAGGGAGAGCTAACTATGGCTACACCTTC.

The J gene is TRBJ2-7, the V gene TRBV5-6; 9 bases agree with TRBD1. The length of the CDR3 is 15 residues. CDR1 is SGHDT and CDR2 is YYEEEE in the germline V gene. J lost 3 bases, V lost 4 bases, and 8 bases had no gene match. This CDR3 is CASSPPGTGNYEQYF. The CDR3 nucleotides read TGTGCCAGCAGCCCCCCTGGGACAGGGAACTACGAGCAGTACTTC.

The chain recombines TRBV6-5 with TRBJ1-1; D gene uncertain. CDR3 size: 16 residues. Trimming cost V 2 bases and J 0 bases, with 13 bases left between them. Germline V CDR1 and CDR2: MNHEY, SVGAGI. The CDR3 sequence: CASSYIGFGMNTEAFF. Written as DNA, the CDR3 is TGTGCCAGCAGTTACATCGGGTTCGGGATGAACACTGAAGCTTTCTTT.

The chain has TRBV24-1 and TRBJ1-1; D remains ambiguous. Trimming left V 3 bases short and J 2 bases short, with 6 bases between. This CDR3 spans 13 amino acids. Germline V gives CDR1 KGHDR, CDR2 SFDVKD. CDR3 DNA: TGTGCCACCAGTGATGGAGCAAACACTGAAGCTTTCTTT. Translating gives CATSDGANTEAFF.

This chain uses TRBV7-9 with TRBJ2-3; weak D call: TRBD1 (6 bases). The CDR3 totals 16 residues. CDR1 is SEHNR and CDR2 is FQNEAQ in the germline V gene (reference sequence). V was clipped by 5 bases and J by 7 bases, with 22 bases between them. CDR3 sequence: CASSPKWTDPSNTQYF. The CDR3 nucleotides read TGTGCCAGCAGCCCCAAGTGGACAGACCCATCAAATACGCAGTATTTT.

This clone was seen just once. The chain combines TRBV6-5 with TRBJ1-1; tentative D call: TRBD1 (5 bases). Trimming cost V 7 bases and J 0 bases, with 15 bases left between them. The V gene's germline CDR1 is MNHEY and CDR2 SVGAGI. This CDR3 contains 15 residues. CDR3 in amino acids: CASTVTPGLNTEAFF. For the CDR3, the DNA is TGTGCCAGCACAGTTACGCCAGGGTTGAACACTGAAGCTTTCTTT.

This chain connects TRBV6-1 to TRBJ1-5; D not resolved. V gave up 2 bases and J gave up 7 bases, with 12 bases separating them. The CDR3 extends over 14 amino acids. CDR1 and CDR2 from the germline V gene are MNHNS and SASEGT. As DNA, the CDR3 is TGTGCCAGCAGTGAACGGGGAGGGATGCAGCCCCAGCATTTT. This encodes CASSERGGMQPQHF.

The chain has TRBV5-6 and TRBJ1-1; 7 positions agree with TRBD1. V gave up 3 bases and J gave up 0 bases; unmatched junction bases: 5. The CDR3 runs to 15 residues. CDR1 is SGHDT and CDR2 is YYEEEE in the germline V gene. CDR3 bases: TGTGCCAGCAGCTCCCGACAGGGCTTGAACACTGAAGCTTTCTTT. Encoded protein: CASSSRQGLNTEAFF.

The chain uses TRBV4-3 and TRBJ2-7; D remains unclear. Germline-derived CDR1 and CDR2 are LGHNA and YSLEER. The V end was cut by 0 bases, the J end by 0 bases, with 6 bases between. The CDR3 has 14 residues. CDR3: CASSQEADSYEQYF. Written as DNA, the CDR3 is TGCGCCAGCAGCCAAGAGGCCGACTCCTACGAGCAGTACTTC.

The chain combines TRBV5-1 with TRBJ2-3, with TRBD2 matching over 8 bases. The V segment lost 0 bases and the J segment 1 base; nucleotides outside the gene matches: 7. CDR3 length equals 17 residues. Germline V gene lookup returns CDR1 SGHRS and CDR2 YFSETQ. CDR3: CASSLGPAGDGTDTQYF. CDR3 nucleotides: TGCGCCAGCAGCTTGGGCCCAGCGGGGGATGGCACAGATACGCAGTATTTT.

This chain links TRBV12-3 or TRBV12-4 with TRBJ2-2, with D perhaps matching TRBD1 (6 bases). The germline V and J ends were trimmed by 5 bases and 5 bases, with 6 bases remaining between them. The CDR3 contains 12 residues. CDR3 DNA: TGTGCCAGCAGTAGGGGGACCGGGGAGCTGTTTTTT. Its protein product is CASSRGTGELFF.

The chain links TRBV4-3 to TRBJ2-5; 7 bases fit TRBD2. The CDR3 loop spans 14 amino acids. Germline CDR1 LGHNA, CDR2 YSLEER. J gave up 2 bases and V 1 base, and 1 base lay outside the gene matches. The CDR3 reads CASSQGEGQETQYF. In DNA form, the CDR3 reads TGCGCCAGCAGCCAAGGGGAGGGACAAGAGACCCAGTACTTC.

The J gene is TRBJ2-7, the V gene TRBV6-1, with unresolved D. V lost 3 bases and J 2 bases, leaving 5 bases between the germline ends. Looked up from germline, CDR1 is MNHNS and CDR2 is SASEGT. CDR3 length equals 12 residues. The CDR3 region is CASSDRTYEQYF. The CDR3 coding sequence is TGTGCCAGCAGTGACAGAACCTACGAGCAGTACTTC.

The chain has TRBV6-5 and TRBJ2-2; possible D gene TRBD1, 6 bases. Germline CDR1 reads MNHEY; CDR2 reads SVGAGI. V was trimmed by 7 bases and J by 5 bases, leaving 11 bases between them. CDR3 length: 13 residues. The chain's CDR3 is CASKQGWTGELFF. CDR3 DNA: TGTGCCAGCAAGCAGGGGTGGACCGGGGAGCTGTTTTTT.

The gene calls are TRBV11-3 and TRBJ2-2, with 7 bases aligning to TRBD1. The germline V gene has CDR1 SGHNT and CDR2 YENEEA. This CDR3 has 16 residues. Unmatched junction bases numbered 5, after V lost 0 bases and J lost 4 bases. The CDR3 reads CASSLDRGPGTGELFF. The CDR3 DNA reads as TGTGCCAGCAGCTTAGATAGGGGGCCTGGCACCGGGGAGCTGTTTTTT.